The TCR beta chain described here comes from a study of naive CD8 T cells in extremely preterm neonates. On the study more broadly: The methods list adults as 20-50 years; the abstract says 25-50. The study, taken as a whole, reports: Preterm samples differed in productive template counts; sample size was small. CDR3 nucleotide sharing was 2.7% in preterm, about 0.44% term, approximately 0.028% children, approximately 0.01% adults.

The data were produced by immunoSEQ multiplex PCR, yet TCRdb's version contains in-frame clones alone and is incomplete. The table includes about 8,000 clones, around 98% detected once. With V trimmed by 5 bases and J by 0 bases, 6 bases remained unmatched. The CDR3 totals 17 residues. The V gene's germline CDR1 is SEHNR and CDR2 FQNEAQ (reference sequence). The healthy nonsmoking adult controls had a median age of approximately 40 years, range about 18-50 years. Worth noting for this clone: Its specificity is not known.

The sequenced sample consisted of naive CD8+ T cells from blood. The chain recombines TRBV7-9 with TRBJ2-2, with 10 bases identical to TRBD2. The sequence was obtained from a human donor in good health. The CDR3 DNA sequence: TGTGCCAGCAGCAAAGGACTAGCGGAAACGAACACCGGGGAGCTGTTTTTT. This encodes CASSKGLAETNTGELFF.